These 21 T cell receptor beta chains came from one sample sequenced in a study of shared clonotypes between healthy human individuals. Libraries were prepared by immunoSEQ multiplex PCR; TCRdb keeps only in-frame clonotypes and omits some of them. The sample includes some 550,000 clones, roughly 97% of them seen just once. Sequencing used naive CD4+ T cells sorted from blood. Subset reported: CD45RA+ positively selected. Receptor source: a woman aged 25 to 39 in good health.

The J gene is TRBJ2-5, the V gene TRBV5-1; 10 bases fit TRBD2. The CDR3 sequence is 13 residues long. CDR1 SGHRS and CDR2 YFSETQ come from the germline V gene. The V gene end was trimmed by 6 bases and the J gene end by 2 bases; junction bases not matched to a gene: 1. The CDR3 bases are TGCGCCAGCAAACTAGCGGGACAAGAGACCCAGTACTTC. Encoded protein: CASKLAGQETQYF.

The chain has TRBV11-3 and TRBJ2-1; D call uncertain. V was cut by 2 bases and J by 2 bases, with 13 bases left in between. Per germline, CDR1 SGHNT and CDR2 YENEEA. This CDR3 is built from 16 residues. The CDR3 DNA sequence: TGTGCCAGCAGCTTATCCGGCCGTAGCACCTACAATGAGCAGTTCTTC. As protein: CASSLSGRSTYNEQFF.

The chain uses TRBV10-3 and TRBJ2-1, with TRBD2 as a possible D gene (5 bases). CDR1 is ENHRY, CDR2 SYGVKD, per germline. The CDR3 runs 16 residues. V dropped 0 bases and J dropped 6 bases, with 15 bases sitting between them. CDR3 nucleotide sequence: TGTGCCATCAGTGAGTCCATGGGAGAAGTCCGCAATGAGCAGTTCTTC. Translated: CAISESMGEVRNEQFF.

The chain employs TRBV28 and TRBJ2-1; D possibly corresponds to TRBD1 (6 bases). The germline gives CDR1 MDHEN, CDR2 SYDVKM. V was pared by 6 bases and J by 0 bases, with 9 bases between. The CDR3 is made up of 14 amino acids. In DNA, the CDR3 is TGTGCCAGCAGGGGGGCTTACTCCTACAATGAGCAGTTCTTC. Translation gives CASRGAYSYNEQFF.

J is TRBJ1-4 and V is TRBV15; maybe TRBD1 (6 bases). Trimming took off 1 base at V and 0 bases at J, with 6 bases between the two ends. Per the germline V gene, CDR1 is LNHNV and CDR2 is YYDKDF (reference sequence). The CDR3 sequence is 15 residues long. Here the CDR3 DNA reads TGTGCCACCAGCAGAGGGACAGCAACTAATGAAAAACTGTTTTTT. Its translation: CATSRGTATNEKLFF.

The rearrangement links TRBV21-1 to TRBJ2-7; the D segment call TRBD1 is taken from the table without a DNA check. TRBV21-1 corresponds to a pseudogene. This CDR3 comprises 20 residues. CDR3 protein: CASSIGSWDRGTTRAYEQYF. Here the CDR3 DNA reads TGTGCCAGCAGCATTGGGTCGTGGGACAGGGGCACCACCCGGGCATACGAGCAGTACTTC.

This chain links TRBV5-1 with TRBJ2-1, with D hard to call. Between the trimmed V and J ends, which lost 3 bases and 3 bases, there was a span of 7 bases. The CDR3 is 13 residues long. Germline V gives CDR1 SGHRS, CDR2 YFSETQ. The CDR3 coding sequence is TGCGCCAGCAGCTATGCCGACTACAATGAGCAGTTCTTC. Its protein product is CASSYADYNEQFF.

This chain connects TRBV7-7 to TRBJ2-1; D possibly uses TRBD1 or TRBD2 (5 bases each). The CDR3 consists of 16 residues. Trimming removed 5 bases from V and 0 bases from J, with 14 bases in between. CDR1 is SSHAT and CDR2 is FNYEAQ in the germline V gene (reference sequence). The CDR3 sequence is CASSRGWGNSYNEQFF. CDR3 DNA sequence: TGTGCCAGCAGCCGAGGGTGGGGGAACTCCTACAATGAGCAGTTCTTC.

The chain has TRBV7-6 and TRBJ2-2, with no clear D. CDR1 SGHVS and CDR2 FNYEAQ come from the germline V gene. This CDR3 has 12 residues. V lost 6 bases and J 3 bases, leaving 5 bases between the germline ends. CDR3 protein: CASSLDTGELFF. The CDR3 DNA reads TGTGCCAGCAGTCTAGACACCGGGGAGCTGTTTTTT.

The V call is TRBV19, the J call TRBJ2-2, with 9 bases matching TRBD1. The V segment lost 1 base and the J segment 8 bases; nucleotides outside the gene matches: 5. In germline, CDR1 is LNHDA, CDR2 SQIVND (reference sequence). The CDR3 extends over 15 amino acids. Written as DNA, the CDR3 is TGTGCCAGTAGTATAGGGGACAGGGTCGCAGGGGAGCTGTTTTTT. Amino acid sequence: CASSIGDRVAGELFF.

On this clone itself: Other nucleotide sequences in the sample specify the same CDR3. The chain carries TRBV18 and TRBJ2-7; D is perhaps TRBD1 (5 bases). Trimming shortened V by 2 bases and J by 7 bases, and 12 bases separated the two germline ends. CDR1 KGHSH and CDR2 LQKENI come from the germline V gene. This CDR3 contains 13 residues. CDR3 loop: CASSPGQGREQYF. The CDR3 DNA is TGTGCCAGCTCACCAGGCCAGGGAAGGGAGCAGTACTTC.

The chain joins TRBV29-1 to TRBJ1-3, with TRBD1 matching 7 bases. Germline V gene lookup returns CDR1 SQVTM and CDR2 ANQGSEA. Unmatched junction bases numbered 6, after V lost 6 bases and J lost 4 bases. The CDR3 is made up of 13 amino acids. The CDR3 sequence: CSVQRGQGNTIYF. CDR3 DNA sequence: TGCAGCGTCCAGAGGGGGCAAGGAAACACCATATATTTT.

The gene calls are TRBV5-1 and TRBJ2-2, with 8 bases matching TRBD1. CDR1 and CDR2 from the germline V gene are SGHRS and YFSETQ. The ends lost 0 bases at V and 6 bases at J; junction bases unmatched: 7. CDR3 length equals 16 residues. This chain's CDR3 is CASSLASGGASGELFF. Written as DNA, the CDR3 is TGCGCCAGCAGCTTGGCGTCAGGGGGCGCCTCCGGGGAGCTGTTTTTT.

The V and J genes are TRBV6-6 and TRBJ1-1, with D unresolved. In germline, CDR1 is MNHNY, CDR2 SVGAGI (reference sequence). The CDR3 is 13 residues long. V was clipped by 5 bases and J by 1 base, with 8 bases between them. In DNA form, the CDR3 reads TGTGCCAGCAGTGCCGTTGGGAACACTGAAGCTTTCTTT. It is translated as CASSAVGNTEAFF.

The rearrangement links TRBV5-4 to TRBJ1-1; D is uncertain. The ends were cut back, 2 bases at V and 6 bases at J, with 8 bases in the middle. This CDR3 is 12 amino acids long. Germline CDR1 SGHNT, CDR2 YYREEE (reference sequence). The CDR3 bases are TGTGCCAGCAGCTTAGGAAAGGCTGAAGCTTTCTTT. Its translation is CASSLGKAEAFF.

The chain is built from TRBV28 and TRBJ2-1, with TRBD2 matching 7 bases. This CDR3 has 14 residues. Germline V CDR1 and CDR2: MDHEN, SYDVKM. The V gene end was trimmed by 5 bases and the J gene end by 4 bases; junction bases not matched to a gene: 5. The CDR3 is CASSPTGGYNEQFF. CDR3 nucleotides: TGTGCCAGCAGTCCCACCGGGGGGTACAATGAGCAGTTCTTC.

The chain employs TRBV4-1 and TRBJ1-5; the match to TRBD1 covers 7 bases. CDR1 is MGHRA, CDR2 YSYEKL, per germline. The CDR3 spans 15 residues. The V and J ends lost 3 bases and 2 bases, in that order; junction bases with no gene match: 4. The CDR3 loop reads CASSQTQGRNQPQHF. The CDR3 DNA is TGCGCCAGCAGCCAGACACAGGGGCGCAATCAGCCCCAGCATTTT.

The chain uses TRBV6-5 and TRBJ2-7, with 9 bases aligning to TRBD1. Losses at the gene ends were 4 bases for V and 6 bases for J; bases not matched to a gene: 7. From germline, CDR1 is MNHEY and CDR2 SVGAGI. This CDR3 region has 14 residues. In DNA, the CDR3 is TGTGCCAGCAGTTTGGACAGGGGTTACCGCGAGCAGTACTTC. It is translated as CASSLDRGYREQYF.

The V call is TRBV10-3, the J call TRBJ2-7; TRBD2 might be the D (5 bases). Germline assignment: CDR1 ENHRY and CDR2 SYGVKD. V was shortened by 3 bases and J by 3 bases, with 12 bases between the two germline ends. The CDR3 sequence is 14 residues long. This CDR3 reads CAISEVEGRYEQYF. The CDR3, as DNA: TGTGCCATCAGTGAAGTCGAGGGTCGCTACGAGCAGTACTTC.

The chain links TRBV21-1 to TRBJ2-5; the table's D gene call, TRBD1, was not cross checked with the DNA. TRBV21-1 is recorded as a pseudogene. CDR3 length: 19 amino acids. The CDR3 here is CASSKAWAHRGRFQETQYF. CDR3 sequence (DNA): TGTGCCAGCAGCAAAGCTTGGGCCCACAGGGGGAGATTCCAAGAGACCCAGTACTTC.

The chain couples TRBV10-3 to TRBJ2-3; the D is unclear. The V gene lost 2 bases and the J gene lost 2 bases, with 8 bases spanning the gap. CDR1 and CDR2 (germline): ENHRY, SYGVKD. The CDR3 length is 14 residues. The CDR3 region is CAISEGMFTDTQYF. CDR3 nucleotide sequence: TGTGCCATCAGTGAGGGGATGTTCACAGATACGCAGTATTTT.